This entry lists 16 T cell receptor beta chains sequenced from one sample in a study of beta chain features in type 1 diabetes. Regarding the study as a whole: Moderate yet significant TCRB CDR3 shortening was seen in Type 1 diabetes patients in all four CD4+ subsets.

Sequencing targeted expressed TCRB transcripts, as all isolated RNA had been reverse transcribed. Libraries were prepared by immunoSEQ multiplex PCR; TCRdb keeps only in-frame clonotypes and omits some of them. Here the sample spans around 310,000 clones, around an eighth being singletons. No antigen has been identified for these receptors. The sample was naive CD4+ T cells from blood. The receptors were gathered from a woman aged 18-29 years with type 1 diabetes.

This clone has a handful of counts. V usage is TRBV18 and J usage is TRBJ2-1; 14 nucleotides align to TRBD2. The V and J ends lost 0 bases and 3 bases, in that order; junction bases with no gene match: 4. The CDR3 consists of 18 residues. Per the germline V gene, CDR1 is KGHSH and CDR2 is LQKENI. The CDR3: CASSPPGTSGSYYNEQFF. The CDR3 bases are TGTGCCAGCTCACCACCCGGGACTAGCGGGAGTTACTACAATGAGCAGTTCTTC.

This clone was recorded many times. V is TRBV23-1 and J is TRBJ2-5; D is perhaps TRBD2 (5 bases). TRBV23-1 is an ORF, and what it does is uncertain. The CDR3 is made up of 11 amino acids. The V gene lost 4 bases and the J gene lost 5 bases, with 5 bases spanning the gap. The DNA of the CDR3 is TGCGCCAGCAGTCGAGGGGAGACCCAGTACTTC. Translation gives CASSRGETQYF.

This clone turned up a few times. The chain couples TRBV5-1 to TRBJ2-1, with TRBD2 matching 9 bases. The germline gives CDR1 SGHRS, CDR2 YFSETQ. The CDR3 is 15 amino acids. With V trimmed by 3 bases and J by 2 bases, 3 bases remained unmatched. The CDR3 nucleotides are TGCGCCAGCAGCTGGACTAGCGACGCCTACAATGAGCAGTTCTTC. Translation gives CASSWTSDAYNEQFF.

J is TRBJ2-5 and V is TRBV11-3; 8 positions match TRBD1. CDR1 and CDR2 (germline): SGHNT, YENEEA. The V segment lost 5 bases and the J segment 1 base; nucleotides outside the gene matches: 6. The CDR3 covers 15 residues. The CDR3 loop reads CASSPGDRTQETQYF. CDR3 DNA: TGTGCCAGCAGCCCCGGGGACAGGACCCAAGAGACCCAGTACTTC. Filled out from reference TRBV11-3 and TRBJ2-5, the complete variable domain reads EAGVVQSPRYKIIEKKQPVAFWCNPISGHNTLYWYLQNLGQGPELLIRYENEEAVDDSQLPKDRFSAERLKGVDSTLKIQPAELGDSAVYLCASSPGDRTQETQYFGPGTRLLVL.

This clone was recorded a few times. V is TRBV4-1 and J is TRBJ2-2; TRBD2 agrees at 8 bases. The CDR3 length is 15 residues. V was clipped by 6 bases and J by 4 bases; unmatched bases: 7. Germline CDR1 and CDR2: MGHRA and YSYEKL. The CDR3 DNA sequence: TGCGCCAGCAGGACCGGGACTAGTCGCACCGGGGAGCTGTTTTTT. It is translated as CASRTGTSRTGELFF.

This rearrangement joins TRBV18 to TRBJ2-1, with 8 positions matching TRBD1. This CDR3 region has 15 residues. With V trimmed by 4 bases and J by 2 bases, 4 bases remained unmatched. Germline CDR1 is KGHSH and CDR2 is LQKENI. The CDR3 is CASSLGQGPYNEQFF. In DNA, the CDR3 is TGTGCCAGCTCACTCGGACAGGGTCCCTACAATGAGCAGTTCTTC.

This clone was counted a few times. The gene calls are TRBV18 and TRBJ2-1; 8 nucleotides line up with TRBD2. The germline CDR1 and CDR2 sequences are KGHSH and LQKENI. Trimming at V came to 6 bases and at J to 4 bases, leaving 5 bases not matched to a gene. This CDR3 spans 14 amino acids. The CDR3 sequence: CASSELAVYNEQFF. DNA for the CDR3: TGTGCCAGCTCGGAACTAGCGGTGTACAATGAGCAGTTCTTC.

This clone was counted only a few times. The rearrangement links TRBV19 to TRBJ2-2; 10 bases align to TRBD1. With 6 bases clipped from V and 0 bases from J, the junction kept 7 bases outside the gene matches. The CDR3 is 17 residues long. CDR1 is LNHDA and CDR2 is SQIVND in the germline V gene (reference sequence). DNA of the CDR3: TGTGCCAGTAGCCTCTACGGGACAGGGGCGAACACCGGGGAGCTGTTTTTT. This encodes CASSLYGTGANTGELFF.

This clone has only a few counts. The CDR3 nucleotides read TGTGCCAGCAGTGAAAGGCGCCTAGCCGATTACAATGAGCAGTTCTTC. As protein: CASSERRLADYNEQFF. The chain employs TRBV25-1 and TRBJ2-1; weak D call: TRBD2 (5 bases). CDR1 MGHDK and CDR2 SYGVNS come from the germline V gene. V gave up 2 bases and J gave up 4 bases, with 15 bases separating them. The CDR3 runs to 16 residues.

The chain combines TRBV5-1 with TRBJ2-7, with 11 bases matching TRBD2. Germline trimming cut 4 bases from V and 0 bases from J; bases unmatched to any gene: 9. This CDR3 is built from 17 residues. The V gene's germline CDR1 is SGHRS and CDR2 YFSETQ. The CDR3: CASSRTETSGNSYEQYF. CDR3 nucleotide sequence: TGCGCCAGCAGCCGAACGGAGACTAGCGGGAACTCCTACGAGCAGTACTTC.

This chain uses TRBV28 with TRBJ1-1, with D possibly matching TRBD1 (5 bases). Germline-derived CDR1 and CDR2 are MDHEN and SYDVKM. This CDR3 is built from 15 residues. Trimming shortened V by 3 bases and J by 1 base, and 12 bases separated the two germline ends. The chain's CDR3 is CASSLGGRGNTEAFF. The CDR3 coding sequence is TGTGCCAGCAGTTTGGGTGGGAGGGGGAACACTGAAGCTTTCTTT. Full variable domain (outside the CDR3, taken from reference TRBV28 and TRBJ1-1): DVKVTQSSRYLVKRTGEKVFLECVQDMDHENMFWYRQDPGLGLRLIYFSYDVKMKEKGDIPEGYSVSREKKERFSLILESASTNQTSMYLCASSLGGRGNTEAFFGQGTRLTVV.

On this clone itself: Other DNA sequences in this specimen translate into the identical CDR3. The CDR3 DNA is TGTGCCAGCAGCGTCAGCGGCTCCTACGAGCAGTACTTC. Translation: CASSVSGSYEQYF. The rearrangement links TRBV7-2 to TRBJ2-7, with D maybe TRBD2 (5 bases). V was clipped by 5 bases and J by 0 bases, with 8 bases between them. CDR3 size: 13 residues. Germline V lookup: CDR1 SGHTA, CDR2 FQGNSA.

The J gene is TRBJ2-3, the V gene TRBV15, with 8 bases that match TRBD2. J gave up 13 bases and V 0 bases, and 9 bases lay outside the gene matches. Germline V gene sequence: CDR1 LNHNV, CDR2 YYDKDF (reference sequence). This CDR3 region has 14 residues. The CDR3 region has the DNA TGTGCCACCAGCAGAGATTCCAGCGGGAGTAATGAGTATTTT. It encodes CATSRDSSGSNEYF.

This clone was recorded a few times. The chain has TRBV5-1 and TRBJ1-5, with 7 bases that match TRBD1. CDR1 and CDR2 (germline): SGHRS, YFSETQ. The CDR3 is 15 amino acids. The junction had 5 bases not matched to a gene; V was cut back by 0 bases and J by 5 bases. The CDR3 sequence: CASSLGGDSYQPQHF. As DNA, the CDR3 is TGCGCCAGCAGCTTGGGGGGGGACAGTTATCAGCCCCAGCATTTT.

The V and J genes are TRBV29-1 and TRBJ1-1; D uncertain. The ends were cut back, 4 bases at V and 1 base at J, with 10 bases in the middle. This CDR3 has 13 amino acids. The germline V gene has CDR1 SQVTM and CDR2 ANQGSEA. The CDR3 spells CSVVRQANTEAFF. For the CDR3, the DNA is TGCAGCGTTGTTCGGCAGGCGAACACTGAAGCTTTCTTT.

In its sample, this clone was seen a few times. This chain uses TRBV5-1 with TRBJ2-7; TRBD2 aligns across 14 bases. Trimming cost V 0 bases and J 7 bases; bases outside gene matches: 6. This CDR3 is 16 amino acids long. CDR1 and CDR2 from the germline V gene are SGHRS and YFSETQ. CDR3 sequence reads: CASSLGGLAGAWEQYF. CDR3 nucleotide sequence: TGCGCCAGCAGCTTGGGGGGACTAGCGGGAGCTTGGGAGCAGTACTTC.